One sample yielded the 16 T cell receptor beta chains listed below, sequenced in a study of T cells in Graves' hyperthyroidism and ophthalmopathy. The source material, RNA transcripts, was used to amplify TCR beta CDR3 regions. HTBI primers were used for first-round RT-PCR of the TCR CDR3. Each CDR3 protein is one row after TCRdb ran MiXCR on the multiplex PCR reads. The sample yields 750,000 to 900,000 distinct CDR3 sequences, over 35% seen once. Material for sequencing was blood. The receptors here all came from a man between 18 and 29 years old with Graves' hyperthyroidism.

The chain is built from TRBV5-6 and TRBJ1-5; D call uncertain. Germline loops: CDR1 SGHDT, CDR2 YYEEEE. This CDR3 has 16 amino acids. Trimming removed 1 base at V and 0 bases at J, with 11 bases between. The CDR3 coding sequence is TGTGCCAGCAGCTTGTATGAGGGATATAGCAATCAGCCCCAGCATTTT. Its translation is CASSLYEGYSNQPQHF.

The chain recombines TRBV29-1 with TRBJ2-7; 7 nucleotides align to TRBD2. After removal of 8 bases from V and 3 bases from J, the junction contained 4 bases not matched to a gene. This CDR3 has 11 residues. Germline CDR1 is SQVTM and CDR2 is ANQGSEA. The CDR3 sequence is CSSREDYEQYF. DNA of the CDR3: TGCAGCTCTCGGGAGGACTACGAGCAGTACTTC.

This clonotype has just a few counts. J is TRBJ2-2 and V is TRBV2, with D perhaps TRBD1 (6 bases). This CDR3 is 12 amino acids long. CDR1 is SNHLY, CDR2 FYNNEI, per germline. The germline V and J ends were trimmed by 8 bases and 7 bases, with 11 bases remaining between them. CDR3 in DNA: TGTGCCAGCCAACAGGGAGTCGGGGAGCTGTTTTTT. Amino acids: CASQQGVGELFF.

The V call is TRBV10-3, the J call TRBJ1-1; a possible D gene is TRBD1 (6 bases). This CDR3 is built from 16 residues. CDR1 is ENHRY and CDR2 is SYGVKD in the germline V gene. V shed 3 bases and J shed 1 base, with 15 bases lying between them. CDR3 nucleotides: TGTGCCATCAGTGACTCGGGGGGCAGGGCGAACACTGAAGCTTTCTTT. It encodes CAISDSGGRANTEAFF.

In its sample, this clonotype was seen many times. The chain combines TRBV29-1 with TRBJ1-4; D gene uncertain. Germline lookup yields CDR1 SQVTM and CDR2 ANQGSEA. This CDR3 is 12 amino acids long. Trimming pared 5 bases from V and 4 bases from J, leaving 8 bases between. The CDR3 DNA follows: TGCAGCGTTTTTACAAGTAATGAAAAACTGTTTTTT. The encoded protein is CSVFTSNEKLFF.

The J gene is TRBJ2-5, the V gene TRBV20-1; tentatively, D is TRBD2 (7 bases). From germline, CDR1 is DFQATT and CDR2 SNEGSKA (reference sequence). The CDR3 has 13 residues. V gave up 6 bases and J gave up 5 bases, with 16 bases separating them. The CDR3: CSAGGGRLETQYF. As DNA, the CDR3 is TGCAGTGCAGGGGGGGGCCGTTTGGAGACCCAGTACTTC.

With regard to this clonotype: This may be a read error: a much more frequent sequence differs by one nucleotide. This chain joins TRBV19 and TRBJ1-2; a possible D gene is TRBD1 (5 bases). CDR3 length equals 13 residues. Germline V gene sequence: CDR1 LNHDA, CDR2 SQIVND (reference sequence). DNA for the CDR3: TGTGCCAGTAGTATAGGGGCAGGGAATGGCTGCACCTTC. Amino acids: CASSIGAGNGCTF.

The chain combines TRBV10-3 with TRBJ1-5; D unclear. Trimming stripped 4 bases from V and 0 bases from J, with 13 bases between. The CDR3 sequence is 16 residues long. Germline CDR1 and CDR2: ENHRY and SYGVKD. The CDR3 DNA sequence: TGTGCCATCAGTGCTGCTACGGATAATAGCAATCAGCCCCAGCATTTT. Translating gives CAISAATDNSNQPQHF.

This clonotype was seen more than once but under ten times. The chain joins TRBV7-3 to TRBJ2-5; D could derive from TRBD1 or TRBD2 (5 bases each). With 4 bases removed from V and 0 bases from J, the gap between germline ends came to 6 bases. The germline CDR1 and CDR2 sequences are SGHTA and FQGTGA. The CDR3 length is 13 residues. The CDR3 sequence: CASSWGYQETQYF. DNA of the CDR3: TGTGCCAGCAGCTGGGGGTACCAAGAGACCCAGTACTTC.

Many counts were recorded for this clonotype. The chain is built from TRBV6-5 and TRBJ1-6; D is unresolved. CDR1 is MNHEY and CDR2 is SVGAGI in the germline V gene. This CDR3 spans 13 amino acids. The germline V and J ends were trimmed by 8 bases and 8 bases, with 13 bases remaining between them. CDR3 sequence reads: CASGTDRDSPLHF. The CDR3 DNA follows: TGTGCCAGCGGAACCGACCGGGATTCACCCCTCCACTTT.

This chain joins TRBV5-4 and TRBJ1-5; D possibly corresponds to TRBD1 (6 bases). Germline-derived CDR1 and CDR2 are SGHNT and YYREEE (reference sequence). V gave up 4 bases and J gave up 4 bases, with 18 bases separating them. CDR3 length equals 16 residues. Here the CDR3 DNA reads TGTGCCAGCAGCCCGGCCGAGGGGGAGGGAAATCAGCCCCAGCATTTT. This encodes CASSPAEGEGNQPQHF.

The chain is built from TRBV5-1 and TRBJ2-7; D call uncertain. The CDR3 extends over 16 amino acids. Germline V gene lookup returns CDR1 SGHRS and CDR2 YFSETQ. The V end lost 2 bases, the J end lost 4 bases, and 19 bases lay between the germline ends. The CDR3 loop is CASSFIRTSVLYEQYF. CDR3 nucleotides: TGCGCCAGCAGCTTCATCCGGACGAGCGTTTTGTACGAGCAGTACTTC.

The CDR3 loop is CASSQLGGSPLHF. The CDR3 DNA is TGTGCCAGCAGCCAGCTCGGAGGTTCACCCCTCCACTTT. The genes are TRBV7-2 and TRBJ1-6; D unclear. Trimming took off 5 bases at V and 9 bases at J, with 11 bases between the two ends. Germline-derived CDR1 and CDR2 are SGHTA and FQGNSA. There are 13 residues in the CDR3.

This chain joins TRBV19 and TRBJ2-7; TRBD1 agrees at 7 bases. The CDR3 contains 16 residues. The V and J ends lost 5 bases and 1 base, in that order; junction bases with no gene match: 11. Germline loops: CDR1 LNHDA, CDR2 SQIVND (reference sequence). CDR3 sequence (DNA): TGTGCCAGTAGTGCACGGACAACAGGGGTGTCCTACGAGCAGTACTTC. Its protein product is CASSARTTGVSYEQYF.

The genes are TRBV7-2 and TRBJ2-2, with 8 bases aligning to TRBD1. V shed 4 bases, J shed 4 bases, and the junction held 11 bases outside the gene matches. Germline CDR1 reads SGHTA; CDR2 reads FQGNSA. The CDR3 contains 17 residues. In DNA, the CDR3 is TGTGCCAGCAGCTCCAGGGGGCGCCTTACCTCCACCGGGGAGCTGTTTTTT. It yields the protein CASSSRGRLTSTGELFF.

This sequence joins TRBV29-1 and TRBJ1-1, with a possible D match to TRBD1 (5 bases). The CDR3 runs 13 residues. The V end lost 4 bases, the J end lost 1 base, and 10 bases lay between the germline ends. Germline V lookup: CDR1 SQVTM, CDR2 ANQGSEA. The CDR3 region has the DNA TGCAGCGTTGGAAGGGGCCCGAACACTGAAGCTTTCTTT. It is translated as CSVGRGPNTEAFF.